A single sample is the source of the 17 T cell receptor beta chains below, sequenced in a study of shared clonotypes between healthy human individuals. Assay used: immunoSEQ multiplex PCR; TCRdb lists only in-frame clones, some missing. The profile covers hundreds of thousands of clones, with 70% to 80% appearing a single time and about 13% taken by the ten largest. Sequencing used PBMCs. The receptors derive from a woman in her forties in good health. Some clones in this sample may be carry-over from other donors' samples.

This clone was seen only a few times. CDR3 sequence: CAWSVQGRDSNQPQHF. DNA for the CDR3: TGTGCCTGGAGTGTACAGGGACGTGATAGCAATCAGCCCCAGCATTTT. This chain uses TRBV30 with TRBJ1-5; possibly TRBD1 for D (6 bases). The CDR3 consists of 16 residues. The V end lost 0 bases, the J end lost 0 bases, and 12 bases lay between the germline ends. Germline V gene lookup returns CDR1 GTSNPN and CDR2 SVGIG (reference sequence).

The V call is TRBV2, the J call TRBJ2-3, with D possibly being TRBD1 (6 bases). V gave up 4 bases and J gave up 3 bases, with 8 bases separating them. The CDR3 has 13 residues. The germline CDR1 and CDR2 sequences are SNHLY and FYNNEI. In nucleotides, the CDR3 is TGTGCCAGCAGTGTCAGGGGAACAGATACGCAGTATTTT. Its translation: CASSVRGTDTQYF.

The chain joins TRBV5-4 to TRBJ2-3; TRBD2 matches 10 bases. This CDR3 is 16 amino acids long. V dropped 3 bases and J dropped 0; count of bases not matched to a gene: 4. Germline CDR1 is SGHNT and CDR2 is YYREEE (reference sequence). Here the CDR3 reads CASSYRLAGSTDTQYF. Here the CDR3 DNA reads TGTGCCAGCAGCTACCGACTAGCGGGTAGCACAGATACGCAGTATTTT.

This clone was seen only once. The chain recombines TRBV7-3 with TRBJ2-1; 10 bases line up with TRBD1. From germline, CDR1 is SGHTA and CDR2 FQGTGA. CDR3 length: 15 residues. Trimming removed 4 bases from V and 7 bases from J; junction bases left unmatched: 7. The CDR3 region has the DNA TGTGCCAGCAGCTCCCGGGACAGGGGAGAAAATGAGCAGTTCTTC. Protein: CASSSRDRGENEQFF.

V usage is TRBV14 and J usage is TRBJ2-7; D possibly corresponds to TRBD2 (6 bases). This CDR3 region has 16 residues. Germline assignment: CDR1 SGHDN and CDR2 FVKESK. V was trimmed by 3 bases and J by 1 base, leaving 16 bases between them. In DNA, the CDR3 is TGTGCCAGCAGCCAGAGACCTGGGGGGTTGTCCTACGAGCAGTACTTC. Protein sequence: CASSQRPGGLSYEQYF.

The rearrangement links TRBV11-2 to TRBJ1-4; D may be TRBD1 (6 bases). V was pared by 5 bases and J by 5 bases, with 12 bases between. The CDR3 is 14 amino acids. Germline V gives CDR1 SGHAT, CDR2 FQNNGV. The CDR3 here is CASSLDRTNEKLFF. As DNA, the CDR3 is TGTGCCAGCAGCCTGGACAGAACAAATGAAAAACTGTTTTTT.

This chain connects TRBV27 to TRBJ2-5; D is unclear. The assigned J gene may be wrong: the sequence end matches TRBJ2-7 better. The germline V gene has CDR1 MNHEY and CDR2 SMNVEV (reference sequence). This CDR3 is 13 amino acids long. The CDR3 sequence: CASSFRTPYEQYF. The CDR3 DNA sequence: TGTGCCAGCAGTTTCCGGACGCCCTACGAGCAGTACTTC.

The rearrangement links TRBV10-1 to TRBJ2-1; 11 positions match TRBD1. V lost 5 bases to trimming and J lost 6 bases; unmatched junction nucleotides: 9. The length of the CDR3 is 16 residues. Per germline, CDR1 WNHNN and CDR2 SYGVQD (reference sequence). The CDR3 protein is CASSPPGTGGINEQFF. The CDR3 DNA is TGCGCCAGCAGTCCCCCCGGGACAGGGGGTATCAATGAGCAGTTCTTC.

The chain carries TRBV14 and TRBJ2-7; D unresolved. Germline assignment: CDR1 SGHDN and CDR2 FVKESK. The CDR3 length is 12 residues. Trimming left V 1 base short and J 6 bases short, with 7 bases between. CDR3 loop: CASSQGNGEQYF. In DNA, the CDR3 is TGTGCCAGCAGCCAAGGGAACGGCGAGCAGTACTTC.

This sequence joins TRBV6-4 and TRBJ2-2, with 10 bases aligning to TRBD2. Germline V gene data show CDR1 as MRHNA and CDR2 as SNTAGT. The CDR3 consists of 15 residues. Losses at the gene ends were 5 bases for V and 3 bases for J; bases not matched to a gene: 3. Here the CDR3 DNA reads TGTGCCAGCAGTTCCCTAGCGGGAGACACCGGGGAGCTGTTTTTT. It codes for CASSSLAGDTGELFF.

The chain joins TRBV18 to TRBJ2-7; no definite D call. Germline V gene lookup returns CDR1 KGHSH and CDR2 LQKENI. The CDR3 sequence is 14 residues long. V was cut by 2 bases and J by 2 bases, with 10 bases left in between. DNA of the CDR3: TGTGCCAGCTCACCATCCTTACTGACCTACGAGCAGTACTTC. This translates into CASSPSLLTYEQYF.

The DNA for the CDR3 is TGTGCCAGCAGTCCCCAACAGGGGGTTCGTATGCGGAACTATGGCTACACCTTC. The encoded protein is CASSPQQGVRMRNYGYTF. This chain uses TRBV27 with TRBJ1-2; 8 nucleotides agree with TRBD1. Germline CDR1 and CDR2: MNHEY and SMNVEV (reference sequence). CDR3 length: 18 amino acids. Trimming at V came to 5 bases and at J to 2 bases, leaving 16 bases not matched to a gene.

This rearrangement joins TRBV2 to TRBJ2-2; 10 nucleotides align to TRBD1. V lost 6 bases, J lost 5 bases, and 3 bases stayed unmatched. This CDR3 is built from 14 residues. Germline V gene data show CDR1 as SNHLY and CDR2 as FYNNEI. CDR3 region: CASSADRGTGELFF. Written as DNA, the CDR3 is TGTGCCAGCAGCGCGGACAGGGGGACCGGGGAGCTGTTTTTT.

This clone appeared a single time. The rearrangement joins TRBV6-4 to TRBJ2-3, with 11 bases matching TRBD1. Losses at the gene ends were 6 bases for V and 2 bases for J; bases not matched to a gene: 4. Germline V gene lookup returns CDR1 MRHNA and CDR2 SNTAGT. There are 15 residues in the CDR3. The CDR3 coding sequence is TGTGCCAGCAGCGTCGGACAGGGGGCCACAGATACGCAGTATTTT. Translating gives CASSVGQGATDTQYF.

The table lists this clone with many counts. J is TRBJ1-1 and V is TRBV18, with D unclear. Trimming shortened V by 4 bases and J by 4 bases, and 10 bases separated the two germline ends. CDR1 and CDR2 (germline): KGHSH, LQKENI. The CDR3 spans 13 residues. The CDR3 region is CASSLGGSTEAFF. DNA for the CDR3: TGTGCCAGCTCACTGGGAGGAAGCACTGAAGCTTTCTTT.

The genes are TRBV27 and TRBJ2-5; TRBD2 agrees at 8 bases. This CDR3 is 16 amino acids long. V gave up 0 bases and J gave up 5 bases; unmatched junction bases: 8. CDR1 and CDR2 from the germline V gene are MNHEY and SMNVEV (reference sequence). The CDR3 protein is CASSLSYGRAGETQYF. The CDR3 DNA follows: TGTGCCAGCAGTTTATCGTACGGGAGGGCCGGCGAGACCCAGTACTTC.

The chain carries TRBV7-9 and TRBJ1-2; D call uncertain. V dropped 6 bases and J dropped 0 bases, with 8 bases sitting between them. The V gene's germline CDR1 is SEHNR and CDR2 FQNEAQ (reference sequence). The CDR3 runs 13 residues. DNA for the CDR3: TGTGCCAGCAGTCAACTAGCTAACTATGGCTACACCTTC. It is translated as CASSQLANYGYTF.